The 32 T cell receptor beta chains below come from one sample, sequenced in a study of shared clonotypes between healthy human individuals. TCRdb's copy holds only in-frame clones and misses some; the assay was immunoSEQ multiplex PCR. The top ten clones hold almost 25% of a sample with around 100,000 clones, 67% of them seen once. The sample consisted of memory CD8+ T cells sorted from blood. Subset noted: CD45RO+ cells pooled with CCR7-negative TemRA cells. The receptors were sampled from a young woman in good health.

This clone appeared a few times. V and J are TRBV7-2 and TRBJ2-2, with 15 bases that match TRBD2. J lost 5 bases, V lost 5 bases, and 3 bases had no gene match. CDR3 length: 16 amino acids. Germline V gives CDR1 SGHTA, CDR2 FQGNSA. For the CDR3, the DNA is TGTGCCAGCAGCAGAGGACTAGCGGGAGGGACCGGGGAGCTGTTTTTT. Its protein is CASSRGLAGGTGELFF.

This rearrangement joins TRBV6-5 to TRBJ2-7; 11 bases fit TRBD2. V shed 2 bases, J shed 6 bases, and the junction held 9 bases outside the gene matches. Germline V gene sequence: CDR1 MNHEY, CDR2 SVGAGI. This CDR3 comprises 16 residues. CDR3 loop: CASSYPLAGGSAEQYF. As DNA, the CDR3 is TGTGCCAGCAGTTACCCTTTAGCGGGAGGGTCCGCCGAGCAGTACTTC.

This chain uses TRBV7-2 with TRBJ2-1; 15 bases align to TRBD2. The CDR3 loop spans 15 amino acids. The germline V gene encodes CDR1 SGHTA and CDR2 FQGNSA. Trimming at V came to 5 bases and at J to 7 bases, leaving 3 bases not matched to a gene. CDR3 sequence (DNA): TGTGCCAGCAGCCCGGGACTAGCGGGAGGAAATGAGCAGTTCTTC. This encodes CASSPGLAGGNEQFF. The full variable domain, its missing parts supplied by reference TRBV7-2 and TRBJ2-1, is GAGVSQSPSNKVTEKGKDVELRCDPISGHTALYWYRQSLGQGLEFLIYFQGNSAPDKSGLPSDRFSAERTGGSVSTLTIQRTQQEDSAVYLCASSPGLAGGNEQFFGPGTRLTVL.

This clone was seen only once. Other DNA sequences of this sample code for an identical CDR3. The CDR3 DNA follows: TGTGCCAGCAGCGTAGGCGGTAGCTCCGATACGCAGTATTTT. It codes for CASSVGGSSDTQYF. The chain links TRBV9 to TRBJ2-3; D is undetermined. CDR1 is SGDLS and CDR2 is YYNGEE in the germline V gene. V was cut by 0 bases and J by 6 bases, with 11 bases left in between. This CDR3 spans 14 amino acids. Drawing the rest from reference TRBV9 and TRBJ2-3, the complete variable domain is DSGVTQTPKHLITATGQRVTLRCSPRSGDLSVYWYQQSLDQGLQFLIQYYNGEERAKGNILERFSAQQFPDLHSELNLSSLELGDSALYFCASSVGGSSDTQYFGPGTRLTVL.

This chain joins TRBV6-5 and TRBJ2-6; D not resolved. This CDR3 has 12 amino acids. CDR1 MNHEY and CDR2 SVGAGI come from the germline V gene. V was cut by 4 bases and J by 2 bases, with 0 bases left in between. This CDR3 is CASSSGANVLTF. The CDR3 bases are TGTGCCAGCAGTTCTGGGGCCAACGTCCTGACTTTC.

This clone was counted a single time. V usage is TRBV5-6 and J usage is TRBJ2-6, with D possibly TRBD1 on 8 matching bases. V was cut by 2 bases and J by 4 bases, with 16 bases left in between. In germline, CDR1 is SGHDT, CDR2 YYEEEE. This CDR3 has 17 amino acids. This chain's CDR3 is CASSFPQGEGGANVLTF. CDR3 bases: TGTGCCAGCAGCTTCCCACAGGGGGAGGGCGGGGCCAACGTCCTGACTTTC. The variable domain in full, with the rest retrieved from reference TRBV5-6 and TRBJ2-6, is DAGVTQSPTHLIKTRGQQVTLRCSPKSGHDTVSWYQQALGQGPQFIFQYYEEEERQRGNFPDRFSGHQFPNYSSELNVNALLLGDSALYLCASSFPQGEGGANVLTFGAGSRLTVL.

V gene TRBV10-1 combines with J gene TRBJ2-2; 8 bases agree with TRBD1. Germline V gene lookup returns CDR1 WNHNN and CDR2 SYGVQD (reference sequence). V lost 6 bases, J lost 1 base, and 1 base stayed unmatched. The CDR3 runs to 14 residues. CDR3 in amino acids: CASSGTGNTGELFF. CDR3 nucleotide sequence: TGCGCCAGCAGCGGGACAGGGAACACCGGGGAGCTGTTTTTT.

This chain joins TRBV5-4 and TRBJ2-6; 14 bases map to TRBD2. CDR1 and CDR2 from the germline V gene are SGHNT and YYREEE (reference sequence). This CDR3 is 19 amino acids long. V was clipped by 4 bases and J by 4 bases; unmatched bases: 10. The CDR3, as DNA: TGTGCCAGCAGCCCAGGACTAGCGGGAGGATTAGGAGGGGCCAACGTCCTGACTTTC. Its protein product is CASSPGLAGGLGGANVLTF.

The chain links TRBV27 to TRBJ2-2, with D tentatively TRBD2 (7 bases). CDR1 and CDR2 (germline): MNHEY, SMNVEV (reference sequence). The V end lost 2 bases, the J end lost 7 bases, and 14 bases lay between the germline ends. The CDR3 loop spans 15 amino acids. CDR3 DNA sequence: TGTGCCAGCAGTTTACTGGCGGGGGCGAGCGGGGAGCTGTTTTTT. Protein product: CASSLLAGASGELFF.

The chain couples TRBV5-1 to TRBJ2-1; D remains ambiguous. Trimming cost V 0 bases and J 12 bases, with 13 bases left between them. In germline, CDR1 is SGHRS, CDR2 YFSETQ. There are 13 residues in the CDR3. The CDR3 DNA is TGCGCCAGCAGCTTGGTGCTGGGTAGATGGCAGTTCTTC. Its protein is CASSLVLGRWQFF.

The V gene is TRBV9, the J gene TRBJ2-3; 9 bases line up with TRBD2. Trimming cost V 3 bases and J 3 bases; bases outside gene matches: 11. Germline V gives CDR1 SGDLS, CDR2 YYNGEE. The CDR3 has 17 residues. The CDR3 DNA follows: TGTGCCAGCAGCGCGTGGGGGCGGGAGGGAATGACAGATACGCAGTATTTT. It translates to CASSAWGREGMTDTQYF. The full variable domain, in which reference TRBV9 and TRBJ2-3 provide the parts outside the CDR3, is DSGVTQTPKHLITATGQRVTLRCSPRSGDLSVYWYQQSLDQGLQFLIQYYNGEERAKGNILERFSAQQFPDLHSELNLSSLELGDSALYFCASSAWGREGMTDTQYFGPGTRLTVL.

The chain has TRBV9 and TRBJ2-2; D unclear. Trimming left V 1 base short and J 1 base short, with 8 bases between. This CDR3 is built from 15 residues. CDR1 and CDR2 from the germline V gene are SGDLS and YYNGEE. The CDR3 DNA follows: TGTGCCAGCAGCGTAATCTCAGGGAACACCGGGGAGCTGTTTTTT. It specifies CASSVISGNTGELFF.

This clone was detected many times. The chain carries TRBV6-6 and TRBJ2-5, with D possibly being TRBD1 (5 bases). The CDR3 is made up of 16 amino acids. Germline V gene data show CDR1 as MNHNY and CDR2 as SVGAGI (reference sequence). The ends were cut back, 5 bases at V and 4 bases at J, with 20 bases in the middle. CDR3: CASSKFSQPQGETQYF. DNA for the CDR3: TGTGCCAGCAGTAAATTTTCGCAGCCCCAGGGAGAGACCCAGTACTTC.

The rearrangement uses TRBV30 and TRBJ2-2; weak D call: TRBD2 (6 bases). The CDR3 totals 14 residues. CDR1 and CDR2 (germline): GTSNPN, SVGIG (reference sequence). The ends were cut back, 0 bases at V and 7 bases at J, with 12 bases in the middle. This CDR3 reads CAWSVGVGGGELFF. Here the CDR3 DNA reads TGTGCCTGGAGTGTAGGCGTGGGAGGCGGGGAGCTGTTTTTT.

The table lists this clone with a few counts. J is TRBJ1-5 and V is TRBV28; TRBD1 is a possible D gene (6 bases). This CDR3 contains 15 residues. V lost 6 bases to trimming and J lost 0 bases, with 12 bases between them. Germline-derived CDR1 and CDR2 are MDHEN and SYDVKM. Here the CDR3 reads CASSLTGASNQPQHF. DNA of the CDR3: TGTGCCAGCAGCTTGACAGGAGCTAGCAATCAGCCCCAGCATTTT.

The V call is TRBV18, the J call TRBJ1-3; a weak D match, TRBD1 (6 bases). CDR1 and CDR2 (germline): KGHSH, LQKENI. The CDR3 loop spans 15 amino acids. With 0 bases removed from V and 6 bases from J, the gap between germline ends came to 12 bases. CDR3 DNA sequence: TGTGCCAGCTCACCACCGGGCAGGGGCGAAAACACCATATATTTT. Its protein product is CASSPPGRGENTIYF.

This rearrangement joins TRBV7-9 to TRBJ2-7; 9 bases match TRBD1. Germline CDR1 reads SEHNR; CDR2 reads FQNEAQ (reference sequence). CDR3 length equals 15 residues. V gave up 5 bases and J gave up 3 bases; unmatched junction bases: 8. The CDR3 DNA reads TGTGCCAGCAGCACCGGGACAGGGAATTTCTACGAGCAGTACTTC. Protein sequence: CASSTGTGNFYEQYF.

V and J are TRBV30 and TRBJ2-7; TRBD2 agrees at 9 bases. The V gene end was trimmed by 0 bases and the J gene end by 3 bases; junction bases not matched to a gene: 12. The length of the CDR3 is 17 residues. Germline CDR1 and CDR2: GTSNPN and SVGIG (reference sequence). This CDR3 reads CAWSVQWGLASIYEQYF. In nucleotides, the CDR3 is TGTGCCTGGAGTGTACAGTGGGGACTAGCATCAATCTACGAGCAGTACTTC. Full variable domain (outside the CDR3, taken from reference TRBV30 and TRBJ2-7): SQTIHQWPATLVQPVGSPLSLECTVEGTSNPNLYWYRQAAGRGLQLLFYSVGIGQISSEVPQNLSASRPQDRQFILSSKKLLLSDSGFYLCAWSVQWGLASIYEQYFGPGTRLTVT.

As to this clone: It is likely a read error: a sequence one base away is far more abundant. The chain has TRBV19 and TRBJ2-5, with D perhaps matching TRBD2 (6 bases). Germline CDR1 and CDR2: LNHDA and SQIVND (reference sequence). The CDR3 sequence is 13 residues long. The V end lost 6 bases, the J end lost 9 bases, and 17 bases lay between the germline ends. CDR3 region: CASRGGNGEAQYF. CDR3 DNA sequence: TGTGCCAGTAGGGGAGGAAACGGGGAGGCCCAGTACTTC.

The chain employs TRBV9 and TRBJ2-1, with TRBD2 matching over 10 bases. In germline, CDR1 is SGDLS, CDR2 YYNGEE. The V and J ends lost 1 base and 8 bases, in that order; junction bases with no gene match: 21. This CDR3 is built from 20 residues. The CDR3 here is CASSVLMTSGQGRPGDEQFF. In nucleotides, the CDR3 is TGTGCCAGCAGCGTATTGATGACTAGCGGGCAAGGGAGACCCGGGGATGAGCAGTTCTTC.

The chain employs TRBV11-1 and TRBJ2-7; D gene ambiguous. The CDR3 spans 13 residues. CDR1 is SGHAT, CDR2 FQDESV, per germline (reference sequence). Trimming left V 1 base short and J 4 bases short, with 8 bases between. CDR3 amino acids: CASSLGADYEQYF. The CDR3 region has the DNA TGTGCCAGCAGCTTAGGTGCGGATTACGAGCAGTACTTC.

This clone came up many times. J is TRBJ1-2 and V is TRBV6-1; 8 bases line up with TRBD1. The CDR3 extends over 14 amino acids. V shed 4 bases and J 5 bases; nucleotides not matched to a gene: 6. Germline CDR1 reads MNHNS; CDR2 reads SASEGT. For the CDR3, the DNA is TGTGCCAGCAGTGTAGGTACAGGGGGTTATGGCTACACCTTC. It translates to CASSVGTGGYGYTF.

The rearrangement links TRBV2 to TRBJ2-7; no definite D call. Trimming shortened V by 5 bases and J by 2 bases, and 13 bases separated the two germline ends. Germline lookup yields CDR1 SNHLY and CDR2 FYNNEI. CDR3 length: 14 residues. The CDR3 spells CASSHSELTYEQYF. CDR3 DNA: TGTGCCAGCAGTCACAGCGAGCTAACCTACGAGCAGTACTTC.

The gene calls are TRBV9 and TRBJ2-1; D gene unclear. V shed 3 bases and J shed 6 bases, with 7 bases lying between them. Germline V CDR1 and CDR2: SGDLS, YYNGEE. The CDR3 has 12 residues. For the CDR3, the DNA is TGTGCCAGCAGCGCCGGAATCAATGAGCAGTTCTTC. It yields the protein CASSAGINEQFF.

The chain joins TRBV5-1 to TRBJ2-1; TRBD1 matches 9 bases. The CDR3 has 15 residues. Germline V CDR1 and CDR2: SGHRS, YFSETQ. With V trimmed by 2 bases and J by 4 bases, 4 bases remained unmatched. Written as DNA, the CDR3 is TGCGCCAGCAGCTTACAGGGGGCGCATTACAATGAGCAGTTCTTC. This gives the protein CASSLQGAHYNEQFF.

The chain couples TRBV25-1 to TRBJ2-1; TRBD2 might be the D (7 bases). The CDR3 is 15 amino acids. Germline V gene data show CDR1 as MGHDK and CDR2 as SYGVNS. Trimming took off 6 bases at V and 4 bases at J, with 16 bases between the two ends. CDR3 in amino acids: CASRSGVAGYNEQFF. The CDR3 region has the DNA TGTGCCAGCAGGTCAGGGGTAGCGGGTTACAATGAGCAGTTCTTC.

V gene TRBV11-2 combines with J gene TRBJ2-7; perhaps TRBD1 as D (6 bases). The germline V and J ends were trimmed by 5 bases and 4 bases, with 18 bases remaining between them. The CDR3 runs to 15 residues. Germline V CDR1 and CDR2: SGHAT, FQNNGV. CDR3 sequence (DNA): TGTGCCAGCAGCCCCCTGATGGGACATCTTTACGAGCAGTACTTC. This sequence encodes CASSPLMGHLYEQYF. Supplemented by reference TRBV11-2 and TRBJ2-7, the full variable domain reads EAGVAQSPRYKIIEKRQSVAFWCNPISGHATLYWYQQILGQGPKLLIQFQNNGVVDDSQLPKDRFSAERLKGVDSTLKIQPAKLEDSAVYLCASSPLMGHLYEQYFGPGTRLTVT.

V gene TRBV11-2 combines with J gene TRBJ2-7; D is unclear. V lost 3 bases and J 2 bases, leaving 11 bases between the germline ends. The CDR3 extends over 14 amino acids. CDR1 is SGHAT and CDR2 is FQNNGV in the germline V gene. Here the CDR3 reads CASSLMGWTYEQYF. CDR3 nucleotide sequence: TGTGCCAGCAGCTTGATGGGGTGGACCTACGAGCAGTACTTC.

V and J are TRBV2 and TRBJ2-1; 10 bases line up with TRBD2. Germline V gene sequence: CDR1 SNHLY, CDR2 FYNNEI. CDR3 size: 15 residues. Trimming took 7 bases from V and 1 from J; bases not matched to a gene: 4. Here the CDR3 reads CASKLAGVSYNEQFF. The CDR3 DNA reads TGTGCCAGCAAGCTAGCGGGAGTGTCCTACAATGAGCAGTTCTTC.

This clone appeared many times. A much larger clonotype is one base distant, so this may be a read error. This chain joins TRBV6-4 and TRBJ1-1; weak D call: TRBD1 (5 bases). In germline, CDR1 is MRHNA, CDR2 SNTAGT. The CDR3 has 13 amino acids. V dropped 2 bases and J dropped 2 bases, with 6 bases sitting between them. The CDR3 sequence is CASSDRDNTEAFF. The CDR3 bases are TGTGCCAGCAGTGACCGGGACAACACTGAAGCTTTCTTT.

This chain joins TRBV27 and TRBJ2-1, with D unclear. The CDR3 sequence is 13 residues long. Trimming pared 4 bases from V and 5 bases from J, leaving 9 bases between. CDR1 MNHEY and CDR2 SMNVEV come from the germline V gene (reference sequence). CDR3: CASSSNPHNEQFF. In DNA, the CDR3 is TGTGCCAGCAGTTCCAACCCACACAATGAGCAGTTCTTC.

Regarding this clone: This sample includes further DNA sequences coding for the same CDR3. The chain couples TRBV5-1 to TRBJ2-3; no clear D gene. The germline V gene encodes CDR1 SGHRS and CDR2 YFSETQ. Trimming pared 0 bases from V and 3 bases from J, leaving 2 bases between. CDR3 length: 12 residues. CDR3 region: CASSLDTDTQYF. DNA of the CDR3: TGCGCCAGCAGCTTGGATACAGATACGCAGTATTTT.